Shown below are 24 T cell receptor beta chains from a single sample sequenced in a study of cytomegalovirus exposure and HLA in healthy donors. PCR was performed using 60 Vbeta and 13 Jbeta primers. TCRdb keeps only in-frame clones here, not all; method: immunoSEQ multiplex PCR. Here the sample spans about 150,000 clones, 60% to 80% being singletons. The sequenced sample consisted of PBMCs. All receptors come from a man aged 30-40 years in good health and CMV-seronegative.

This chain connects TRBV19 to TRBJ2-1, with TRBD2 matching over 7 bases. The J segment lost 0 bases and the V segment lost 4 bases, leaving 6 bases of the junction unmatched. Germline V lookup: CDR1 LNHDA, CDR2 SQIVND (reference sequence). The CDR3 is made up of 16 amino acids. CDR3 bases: TGTGCCAGTAGTAGGGCTAGCGGCAGCTCCTACAATGAGCAGTTCTTC. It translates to CASSRASGSSYNEQFF.

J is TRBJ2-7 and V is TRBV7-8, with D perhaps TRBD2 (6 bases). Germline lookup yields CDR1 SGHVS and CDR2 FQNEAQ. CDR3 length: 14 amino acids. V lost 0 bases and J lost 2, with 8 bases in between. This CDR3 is CASSLAGGPYEQYF. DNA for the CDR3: TGTGCCAGCAGCTTAGCGGGAGGTCCCTACGAGCAGTACTTC. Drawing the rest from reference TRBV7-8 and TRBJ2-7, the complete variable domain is GAGVSQSPRYKVAKRGQDVALRCDPISGHVSLFWYQQALGQGPEFLTYFQNEAQLDKSGLPSDRFFAERPEGSVSTLKIQRTQQEDSAVYLCASSLAGGPYEQYFGPGTRLTVT.

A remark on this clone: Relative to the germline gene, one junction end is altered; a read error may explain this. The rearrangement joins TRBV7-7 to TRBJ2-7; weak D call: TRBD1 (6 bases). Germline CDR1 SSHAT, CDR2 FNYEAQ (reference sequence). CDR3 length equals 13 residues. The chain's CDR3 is CASSPQGQGEQYF. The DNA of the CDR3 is TGTGCTAGCAGTCCTCAGGGGCAGGGCGAGCAGTACTTC.

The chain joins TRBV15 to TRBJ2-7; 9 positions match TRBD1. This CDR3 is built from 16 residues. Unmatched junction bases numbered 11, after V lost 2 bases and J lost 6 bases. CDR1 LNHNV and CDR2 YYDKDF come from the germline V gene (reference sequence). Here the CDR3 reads CATSRFREGQGGEQYF. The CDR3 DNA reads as TGTGCCACCAGCAGATTTCGCGAGGGACAGGGTGGCGAGCAGTACTTC. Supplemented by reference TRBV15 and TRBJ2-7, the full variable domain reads DAMVIQNPRYQVTQFGKPVTLSCSQTLNHNVMYWYQQKSSQAPKLLFHYYDKDFNNEADTPDNFQSRRPNTSFCFLDIRSPGLGDTAMYLCATSRFREGQGGEQYFGPGTRLTVT.

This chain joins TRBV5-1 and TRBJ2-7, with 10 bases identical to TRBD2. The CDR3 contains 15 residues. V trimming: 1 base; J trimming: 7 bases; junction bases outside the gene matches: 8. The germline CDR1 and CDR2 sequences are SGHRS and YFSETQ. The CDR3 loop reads CASSLSLAGVKEQYF. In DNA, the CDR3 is TGCGCCAGCAGCTTGTCGCTAGCGGGAGTCAAAGAGCAGTACTTC.

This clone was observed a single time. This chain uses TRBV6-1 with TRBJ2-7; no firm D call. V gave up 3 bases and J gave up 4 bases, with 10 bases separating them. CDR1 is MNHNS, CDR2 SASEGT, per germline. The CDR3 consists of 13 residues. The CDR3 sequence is CASSELVAYEQYF. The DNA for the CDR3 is TGTGCCAGCAGTGAGCTGGTAGCTTACGAGCAGTACTTC.

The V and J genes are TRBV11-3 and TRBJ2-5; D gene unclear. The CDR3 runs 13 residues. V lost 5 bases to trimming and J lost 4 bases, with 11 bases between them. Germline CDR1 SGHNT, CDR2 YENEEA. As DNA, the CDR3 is TGTGCCAGCAGCCCGACCCGAGGAGAGACCCAGTACTTC. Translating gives CASSPTRGETQYF.

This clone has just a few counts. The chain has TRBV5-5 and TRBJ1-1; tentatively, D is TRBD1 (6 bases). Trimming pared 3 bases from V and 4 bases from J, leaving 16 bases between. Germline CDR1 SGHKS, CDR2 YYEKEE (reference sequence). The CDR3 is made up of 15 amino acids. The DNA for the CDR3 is TGTGCCAGCAGCTGGGGGCCCGGTGACTTCACTGAAGCTTTCTTT. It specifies CASSWGPGDFTEAFF.

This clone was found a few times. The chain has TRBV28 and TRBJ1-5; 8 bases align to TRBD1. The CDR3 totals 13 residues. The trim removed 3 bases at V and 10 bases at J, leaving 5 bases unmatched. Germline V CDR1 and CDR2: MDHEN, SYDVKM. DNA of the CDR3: TGTGCCAGCAGTTTGGCAGGGGGCAACCCCCAGCATTTT. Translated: CASSLAGGNPQHF.

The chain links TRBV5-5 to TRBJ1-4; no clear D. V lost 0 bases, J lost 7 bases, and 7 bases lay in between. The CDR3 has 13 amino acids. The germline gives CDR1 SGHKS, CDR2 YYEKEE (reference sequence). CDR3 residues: CASSLVASEKLFF. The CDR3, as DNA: TGTGCCAGCAGCTTGGTGGCCAGTGAAAAACTGTTTTTT.

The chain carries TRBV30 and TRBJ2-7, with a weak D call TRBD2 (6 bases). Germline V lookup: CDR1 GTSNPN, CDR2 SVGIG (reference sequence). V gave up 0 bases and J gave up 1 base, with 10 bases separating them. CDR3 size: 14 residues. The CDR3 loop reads CAWSVGGASYEQYF. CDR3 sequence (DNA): TGTGCCTGGAGTGTCGGAGGGGCATCCTACGAGCAGTACTTC.

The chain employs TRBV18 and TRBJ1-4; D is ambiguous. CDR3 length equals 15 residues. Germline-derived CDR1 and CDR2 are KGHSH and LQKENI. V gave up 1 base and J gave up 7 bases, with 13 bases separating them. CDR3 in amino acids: CASSPRGQTGEKLFF. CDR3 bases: TGTGCCAGCTCACCACGCGGGCAGACCGGTGAAAAACTGTTTTTT.

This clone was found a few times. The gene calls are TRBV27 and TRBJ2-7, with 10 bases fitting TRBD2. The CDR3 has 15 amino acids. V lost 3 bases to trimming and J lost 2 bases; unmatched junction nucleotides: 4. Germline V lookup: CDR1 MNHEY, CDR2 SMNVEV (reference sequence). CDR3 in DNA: TGTGCCAGCAGTTTCGGTCTAGCGGGGGCCTACGAGCAGTACTTC. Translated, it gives CASSFGLAGAYEQYF.

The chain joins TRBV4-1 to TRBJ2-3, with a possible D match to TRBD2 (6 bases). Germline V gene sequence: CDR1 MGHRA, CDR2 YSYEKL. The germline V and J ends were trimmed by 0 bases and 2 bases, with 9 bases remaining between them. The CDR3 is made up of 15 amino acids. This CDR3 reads CASSQERDFTDTQYF. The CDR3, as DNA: TGCGCCAGCAGCCAAGAAAGGGACTTCACAGATACGCAGTATTTT.

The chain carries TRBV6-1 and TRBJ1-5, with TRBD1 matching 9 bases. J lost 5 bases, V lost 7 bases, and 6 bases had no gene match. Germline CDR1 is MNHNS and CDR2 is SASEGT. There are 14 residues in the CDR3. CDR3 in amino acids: CASNVQGAYQPQHF. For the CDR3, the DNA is TGTGCCAGCAACGTACAGGGGGCATATCAGCCCCAGCATTTT.

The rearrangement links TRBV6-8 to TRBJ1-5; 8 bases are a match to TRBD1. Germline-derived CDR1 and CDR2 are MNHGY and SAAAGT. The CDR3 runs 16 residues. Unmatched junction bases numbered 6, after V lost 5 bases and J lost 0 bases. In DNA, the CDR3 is TGTGCCAGCAGTCCAGAGACAGGGGCTAGCAATCAGCCCCAGCATTTT. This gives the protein CASSPETGASNQPQHF.

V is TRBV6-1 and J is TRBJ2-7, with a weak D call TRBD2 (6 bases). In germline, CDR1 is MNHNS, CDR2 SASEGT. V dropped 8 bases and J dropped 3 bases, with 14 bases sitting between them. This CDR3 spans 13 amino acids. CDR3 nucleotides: TGTGCCAGCTTCACGGGAGCCAACTACGAGCAGTACTTC. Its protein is CASFTGANYEQYF.

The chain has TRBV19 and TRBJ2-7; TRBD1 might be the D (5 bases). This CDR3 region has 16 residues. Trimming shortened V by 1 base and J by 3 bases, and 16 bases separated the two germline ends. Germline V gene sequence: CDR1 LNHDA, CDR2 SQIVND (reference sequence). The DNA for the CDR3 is TGTGCCAGTAGTATAGGTTTCCGACAGAAGATCTACGAGCAGTACTTC. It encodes CASSIGFRQKIYEQYF.

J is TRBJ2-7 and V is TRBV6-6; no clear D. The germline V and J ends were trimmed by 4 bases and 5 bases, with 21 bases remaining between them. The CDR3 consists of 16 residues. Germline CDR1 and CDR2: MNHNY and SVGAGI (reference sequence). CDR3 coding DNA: TGTGCCAGCAGTTCCCTCGACACGGCCCCTGGGCACGAGCAGTACTTC. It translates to CASSSLDTAPGHEQYF.

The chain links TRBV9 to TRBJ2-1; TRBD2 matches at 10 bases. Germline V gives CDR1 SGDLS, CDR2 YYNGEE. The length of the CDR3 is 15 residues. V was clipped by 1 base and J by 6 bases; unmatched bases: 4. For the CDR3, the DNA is TGTGCCAGCAGCGTAAGCGGGAGGGTCGGCAATGAGCAGTTCTTC. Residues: CASSVSGRVGNEQFF.

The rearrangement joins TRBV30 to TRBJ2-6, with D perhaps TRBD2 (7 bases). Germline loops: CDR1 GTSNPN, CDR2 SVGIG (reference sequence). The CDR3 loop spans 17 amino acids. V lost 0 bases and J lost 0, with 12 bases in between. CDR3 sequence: CAWSVQGGSSGANVLTF. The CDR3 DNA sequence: TGTGCCTGGAGTGTACAGGGAGGGAGCTCTGGGGCCAACGTCCTGACTTTC.

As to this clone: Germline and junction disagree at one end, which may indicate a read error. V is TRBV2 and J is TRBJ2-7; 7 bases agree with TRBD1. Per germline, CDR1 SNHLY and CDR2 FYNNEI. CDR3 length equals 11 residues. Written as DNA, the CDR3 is TGTGCCAGCAGTGAAGGGACAGGAGGAACTTTC. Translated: CASSEGTGGTF.

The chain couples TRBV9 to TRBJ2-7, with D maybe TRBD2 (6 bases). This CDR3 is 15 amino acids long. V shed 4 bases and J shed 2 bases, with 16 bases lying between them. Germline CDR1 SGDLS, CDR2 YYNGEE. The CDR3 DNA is TGTGCCAGCAGCCCGAGGGGTAGCGGAGCCTACGAGCAGTACTTC. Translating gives CASSPRGSGAYEQYF.

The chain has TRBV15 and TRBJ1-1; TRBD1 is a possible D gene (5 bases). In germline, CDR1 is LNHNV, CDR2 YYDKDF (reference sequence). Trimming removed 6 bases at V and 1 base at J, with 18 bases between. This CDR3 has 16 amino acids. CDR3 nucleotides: TGTGCCACCAGTCAGGGCCCGGGTTGGGAGAACACTGAAGCTTTCTTT. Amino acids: CATSQGPGWENTEAFF. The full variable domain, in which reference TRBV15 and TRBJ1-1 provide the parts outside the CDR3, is DAMVIQNPRYQVTQFGKPVTLSCSQTLNHNVMYWYQQKSSQAPKLLFHYYDKDFNNEADTPDNFQSRRPNTSFCFLDIRSPGLGDTAMYLCATSQGPGWENTEAFFGQGTRLTVV.